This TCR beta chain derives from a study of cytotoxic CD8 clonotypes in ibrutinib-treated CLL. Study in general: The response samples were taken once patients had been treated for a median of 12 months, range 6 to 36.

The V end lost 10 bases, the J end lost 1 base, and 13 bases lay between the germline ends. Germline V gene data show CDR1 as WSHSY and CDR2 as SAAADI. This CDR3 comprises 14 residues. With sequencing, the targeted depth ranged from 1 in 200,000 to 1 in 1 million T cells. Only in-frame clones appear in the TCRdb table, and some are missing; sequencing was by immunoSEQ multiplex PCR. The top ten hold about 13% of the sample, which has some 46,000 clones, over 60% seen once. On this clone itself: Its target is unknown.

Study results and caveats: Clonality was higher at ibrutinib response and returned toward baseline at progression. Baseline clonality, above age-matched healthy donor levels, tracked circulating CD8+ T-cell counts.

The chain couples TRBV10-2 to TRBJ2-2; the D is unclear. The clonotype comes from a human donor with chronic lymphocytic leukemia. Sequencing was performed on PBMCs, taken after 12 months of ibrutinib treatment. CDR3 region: CATHREMNTGELFF. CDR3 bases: TGCGCCACCCACAGAGAGATGAACACCGGGGAGCTGTTTTTT.